Each of the 24 T cell receptor beta chains below was sequenced from the same sample in a study of CD8+CD57+ T cells in acquired aplastic anemia. Genomic DNA provided the template from which TCR beta VDJ and CDR3 profiles were obtained. TCRdb re-derived calls from the reads in MiXCR, one entry per CDR3 protein. The top ten clones hold around 2.7% of a sample with more than 150,000 distinct CDR3 sequences, approximately 49% of them seen once. Sequencing was performed on sorted CD4+, CD8+, or CD8+CD57+ T cells (not recorded which) from PBMCs. Receptors were obtained from a human donor in good health.

The count of this clonotype is one. The rearrangement uses TRBV7-9 and TRBJ2-5; D remains ambiguous. CDR3 length: 12 amino acids. Trimming removed 1 base from V and 8 bases from J, with 8 bases in between. Germline V lookup: CDR1 SEHNR, CDR2 FQNEAQ (reference sequence). The CDR3 loop is CASSLGMETQYF. DNA for the CDR3: TGTGCCAGCAGCTTAGGGATGGAAACCCAGTACTTC.

J is TRBJ1-6 and V is TRBV5-1; possibly TRBD1 for D (5 bases). V was cut by 0 bases and J by 8 bases, with 12 bases left in between. The CDR3 sequence is 15 residues long. Germline CDR1 reads SGHRS; CDR2 reads YFSETQ. CDR3 bases: TGCGCCAGCAGCTTGGTTGGGGGAAGGGATTCACCCCTCCACTTT. This gives the protein CASSLVGGRDSPLHF.

Comments on this clonotype: Relative to the germline gene, one junction end is altered; a read error may explain this. This chain joins TRBV7-9 and TRBJ1-2; TRBD1 is a possible D gene (6 bases). Germline loops: CDR1 SEHNR, CDR2 FQNEAQ (reference sequence). The CDR3 extends over 13 amino acids. CDR3 coding DNA: TGTGCCAGCGGCTTATCAGGGGACTATGGCTACACCTTC. Its translation is CASGLSGDYGYTF.

The rearrangement uses TRBV7-2 and TRBJ2-7; 7 bases line up with TRBD1. Germline values: CDR1 SGHTA, CDR2 FQGNSA. V lost 9 bases, J lost 6 bases, and 5 bases stayed unmatched. The CDR3 has 11 residues. In nucleotides, the CDR3 is TGTGCCAGAGAGGGGGCCCGCGAGCAGTACTTC. It specifies CAREGAREQYF.

The rearrangement links TRBV7-9 to TRBJ1-2; D ambiguous. The V end was cut by 5 bases, the J end by 3 bases, with 10 bases between. This CDR3 has 13 amino acids. The V gene's germline CDR1 is SEHNR and CDR2 FQNEAQ (reference sequence). The chain's CDR3 is CASSDRADYGYTF. The CDR3 DNA reads TGTGCCAGCAGCGACCGGGCCGACTATGGCTACACCTTC. Full variable domain (rest looked up from reference TRBV7-9 and TRBJ1-2): DTGVSQNPRHKITKRGQNVTFRCDPISEHNRLYWYRQTLGQGPEFLTYFQNEAQLEKSRLLSDRFSAERPKGSFSTLEIQRTEQGDSAMYLCASSDRADYGYTFGSGTRLTVV.

The chain combines TRBV6-5 with TRBJ1-5; D perhaps matches TRBD1 (5 bases). Trimming removed 7 bases at V and 1 base at J, with 20 bases between. CDR3 length equals 17 residues. In germline, CDR1 is MNHEY, CDR2 SVGAGI. This CDR3 is CASTSSAGHSSNQPQHF. The CDR3, as DNA: TGTGCCAGCACTTCCTCGGCAGGGCACTCCAGCAATCAGCCCCAGCATTTT.

V gene TRBV24-1 combines with J gene TRBJ1-2; D not resolved. The CDR3 sequence is 14 residues long. The V and J ends lost 9 bases and 4 bases respectively, with 17 bases between them. Germline CDR1 KGHDR, CDR2 SFDVKD. The CDR3 DNA reads TGTGCCACCTCTTTTGCGACGGTTAGCTATGGCTACACCTTC. Its protein is CATSFATVSYGYTF.

The chain joins TRBV27 to TRBJ2-5; maybe TRBD2 (6 bases). This CDR3 comprises 14 residues. V dropped 3 bases and J dropped 6 bases, with 14 bases sitting between them. Germline V gene lookup returns CDR1 MNHEY and CDR2 SMNVEV (reference sequence). This CDR3 is CASSFGGLQKTQYF. Written as DNA, the CDR3 is TGTGCCAGCAGTTTCGGGGGACTCCAGAAGACCCAGTACTTC.

The chain has TRBV12-3 or TRBV12-4 and TRBJ2-1; TRBD2 matches 11 bases. The CDR3 spans 16 residues. V was pared by 3 bases and J by 9 bases, with 10 bases of the junction left unmatched. The CDR3 nucleotides are TGTGCCAGCAGTTTCGACGGGGCTAGCGGGAGGTTTGAGCAGTTCTTC. It specifies CASSFDGASGRFEQFF.

The V call is TRBV3-1, the J call TRBJ1-2; 9 bases are shared with TRBD1. Looked up from germline, CDR1 is LGHDT and CDR2 is YNNKEL (reference sequence). V lost 6 bases and J lost 5; bases outside the gene matches: 13. This CDR3 has 16 residues. CDR3 DNA sequence: TGTGCCAGCAGGCCCTCCGGGACAGGGAGCTCGTATGGCTACACCTTC. The encoded protein is CASRPSGTGSSYGYTF.

In this sample, this clonotype turned up many times. V usage is TRBV24-1 and J usage is TRBJ2-1, with D unresolved. Germline lookup yields CDR1 KGHDR and CDR2 SFDVKD. The CDR3 runs 14 residues. V shed 0 bases and J shed 4 bases, with 6 bases lying between them. The CDR3 sequence: CATSDLTDYNEQFF. CDR3 nucleotide sequence: TGTGCCACCAGTGATTTGACAGATTACAATGAGCAGTTCTTC.

This chain uses TRBV12-3 or TRBV12-4 with TRBJ2-3; possible D gene TRBD1, 6 bases. CDR3 length: 14 amino acids. V was clipped by 6 bases and J by 5 bases, with 15 bases between them. This chain's CDR3 is CASRPAGVQDTQYF. DNA of the CDR3: TGTGCCAGCAGGCCAGCAGGGGTGCAAGATACGCAGTATTTT.

This clonotype was seen repeatedly, ten times or more. The chain is built from TRBV11-2 and TRBJ2-5, with 8 bases aligning to TRBD2. Germline V CDR1 and CDR2: SGHAT, FQNNGV. Trimming cost V 0 bases and J 2 bases; bases outside gene matches: 5. The CDR3 contains 16 residues. The DNA of the CDR3 is TGTGCCAGCAGCTTAGATCTTAGCGGGATGCAAGAGACCCAGTACTTC. Its translation is CASSLDLSGMQETQYF.

A word on this clonotype: Just one base apart from a much larger clone, this may be a read error. V gene TRBV12-3 or TRBV12-4 combines with J gene TRBJ1-6, with D uncertain. This CDR3 comprises 17 residues. The V and J ends lost 8 bases and 1 base respectively, with 18 bases between them. The CDR3 nucleotides are TGTGCCAGCCGTCCCCGACATGGAGGATCCTATAATTCACCCCTCCACTTT. Translating gives CASRPRHGGSYNSPLHF.

This clonotype was seen a few times. The chain is built from TRBV24-1 and TRBJ1-5; D is unresolved. Germline CDR1 KGHDR, CDR2 SFDVKD. The ends were cut back, 4 bases at V and 2 bases at J, with 5 bases in the middle. The CDR3 totals 13 residues. The CDR3 is CATSEAGNQPQHF. CDR3 DNA sequence: TGTGCCACCAGTGAAGCGGGCAATCAGCCCCAGCATTTT.

The chain uses TRBV2 and TRBJ2-3; TRBD1 matches at 9 bases. The CDR3 loop spans 16 amino acids. CDR1 SNHLY and CDR2 FYNNEI come from the germline V gene. Germline trimming cut 9 bases from V and 0 bases from J; bases unmatched to any gene: 10. The CDR3 bases are TGTGCCAGAACCCCGGACAGGGGACCTAGCACAGATACGCAGTATTTT. The encoded protein is CARTPDRGPSTDTQYF.

This clonotype was seen repeatedly, ten times or more. The genes are TRBV19 and TRBJ2-3; D not certain. V was cut by 3 bases and J by 2 bases, with 15 bases left in between. CDR1 is LNHDA, CDR2 SQIVND, per germline (reference sequence). The CDR3 spans 16 residues. For the CDR3, the DNA is TGTGCCAGTAGTATCTTCCAGCGAGGTACCACAGATACGCAGTATTTT. Amino acids: CASSIFQRGTTDTQYF.

The chain is built from TRBV19 and TRBJ2-1; 8 nucleotides match TRBD2. Trimming cost V 7 bases and J 7 bases; bases outside gene matches: 6. CDR3 length equals 13 residues. Germline V gene sequence: CDR1 LNHDA, CDR2 SQIVND (reference sequence). The CDR3 loop reads CASNPGLGNEQFF. CDR3 DNA sequence: TGTGCCAGTAATCCGGGACTAGGAAATGAGCAGTTCTTC.

The rearrangement links TRBV29-1 to TRBJ2-7; D is uncertain. V lost 5 bases and J 0 bases, leaving 11 bases between the germline ends. The CDR3 is 13 residues long. Germline CDR1 reads SQVTM; CDR2 reads ANQGSEA. The DNA of the CDR3 is TGCAGCGTTCGGCCAGCTACCTCCTACGAGCAGTACTTC. Residues: CSVRPATSYEQYF.

CDR3 sequence (DNA): TGCGCCAGCAGCCGAGGCCAGGGCCACGGGGAGCTGTTTTTT. It encodes CASSRGQGHGELFF. This chain connects TRBV10-2 to TRBJ2-2; TRBD1 might be the D (5 bases). CDR3 length equals 14 residues. Trimming removed 6 bases from V and 7 bases from J, with 15 bases in between. Germline CDR1 reads WSHSY; CDR2 reads SAAADI.

The sample holds a few counts of this clonotype. This chain uses TRBV2 with TRBJ1-2, with a weak D call TRBD1 (6 bases). V lost 8 bases, J lost 4 bases, and 17 bases lay in between. Germline CDR1 and CDR2: SNHLY and FYNNEI. The CDR3 runs 14 residues. CDR3 region: CASSMGDTAYGYTF. In nucleotides, the CDR3 is TGTGCCAGCTCAATGGGGGACACAGCCTATGGCTACACCTTC.

There are many counts of this clonotype. This chain connects TRBV9 to TRBJ2-3; D tentatively reads TRBD1 or TRBD2 (5 bases each). This CDR3 is 15 amino acids long. CDR1 is SGDLS, CDR2 YYNGEE, per germline. The ends were cut back, 6 bases at V and 6 bases at J, with 20 bases in the middle. This CDR3 reads CASTDGTTEGDTQYF. The CDR3 region has the DNA TGTGCCAGCACCGACGGGACCACGGAAGGGGATACGCAGTATTTT.

The rearrangement links TRBV27 to TRBJ1-3; the D is unclear. The CDR3 runs to 13 residues. Trimming removed 5 bases from V and 8 bases from J, with 13 bases in between. Looked up from germline, CDR1 is MNHEY and CDR2 is SMNVEV (reference sequence). CDR3 bases: TGTGCCAGCAGTCCCGGACGAGGAGACACCATATATTTT. It yields the protein CASSPGRGDTIYF.

The table lists this clonotype with many counts. The V gene is TRBV2, the J gene TRBJ1-2; maybe TRBD1 (5 bases). Germline values: CDR1 SNHLY, CDR2 FYNNEI. The CDR3 consists of 14 residues. V was trimmed by 4 bases and J by 0 bases, leaving 9 bases between them. The CDR3 protein is CASSGGSANYGYTF. CDR3 nucleotide sequence: TGTGCCAGCAGTGGGGGGTCGGCTAACTATGGCTACACCTTC.